This T cell receptor (beta chain) was obtained from a study of tumor-infiltrating lymphocytes in primary liver carcinoma. Total RNA (approximately 500 ng) served as template for TCR beta cDNA synthesis primed by a constant-region primer. TCR beta libraries came from three nested multiplex PCR rounds using slightly modified ARM-PCR. It was with TRBV1-TRBV30 forward primers and a C-beta reverse primer that the first two PCR rounds were run, at about 10 cycles each. TCRdb processed the multiplex PCR reads anew with MiXCR; each CDR3 protein has one entry. The sample includes 250,000 to 350,000 distinct CDR3 sequences, more than 55% of them seen just once. In addition to blood RNA drawn from unsorted whole blood, germline DNA was extracted. V was clipped by 4 bases and J by 2 bases; unmatched bases: 4. CDR3 length: 14 amino acids. CDR1 is SGHAT, CDR2 FQNNGV, per germline. This clonotype was counted only a few times. Its antigen is still unknown. This may be a read error, as it is one base from a much larger clone. Here the CDR3 omits its conserved ending phenylalanine or tryptophan, so a read error is the likely source.

Findings and limits, study-wide: Less overlap was seen in tumor-adjacent and tumor-blood pairs than in tumor region pairs. A significantly higher top-250-clone fraction was found in tumors than in blood (p = 0.039).

The V call is TRBV11-2, the J call TRBJ2-7, with 8 bases identical to TRBD1. This TCR was recovered from a woman aged 25 to 45 with primary liver carcinoma and hepatitis B virus infection. Source material: peripheral blood. The CDR3 sequence is CASSYSGGTYEQYL. CDR3 sequence (DNA): TGTGCCAGCAGCTATTCAGGGGGCACCTACGAGCAGTACCTC.